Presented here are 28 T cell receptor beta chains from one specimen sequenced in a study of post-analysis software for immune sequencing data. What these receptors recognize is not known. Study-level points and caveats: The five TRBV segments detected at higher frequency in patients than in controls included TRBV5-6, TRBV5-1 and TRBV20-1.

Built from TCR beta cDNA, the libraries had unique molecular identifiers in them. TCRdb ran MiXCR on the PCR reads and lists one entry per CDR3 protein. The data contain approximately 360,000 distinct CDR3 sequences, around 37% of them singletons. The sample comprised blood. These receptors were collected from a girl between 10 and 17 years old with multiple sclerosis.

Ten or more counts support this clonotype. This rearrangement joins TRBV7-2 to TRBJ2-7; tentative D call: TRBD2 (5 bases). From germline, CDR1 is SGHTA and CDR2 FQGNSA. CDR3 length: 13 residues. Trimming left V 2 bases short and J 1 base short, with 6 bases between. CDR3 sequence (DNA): TGTGCCAGCAGCTTACCGGGGTCCTACGAGCAGTACTTC. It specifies CASSLPGSYEQYF.

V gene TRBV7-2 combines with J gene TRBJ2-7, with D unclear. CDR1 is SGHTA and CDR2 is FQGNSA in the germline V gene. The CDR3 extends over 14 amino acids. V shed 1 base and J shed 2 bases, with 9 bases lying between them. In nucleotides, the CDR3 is TGTGCCAGCAGCTTAGAAGGATCGACCTACGAGCAGTACTTC. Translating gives CASSLEGSTYEQYF.

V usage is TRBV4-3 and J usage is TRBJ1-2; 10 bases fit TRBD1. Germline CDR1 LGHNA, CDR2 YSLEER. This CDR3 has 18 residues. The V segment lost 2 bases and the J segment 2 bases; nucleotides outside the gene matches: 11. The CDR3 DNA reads TGCGCCAGCAGCCAAACCCGGGACAGGGGCCTTCTAAACTATGGCTACACCTTC. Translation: CASSQTRDRGLLNYGYTF.

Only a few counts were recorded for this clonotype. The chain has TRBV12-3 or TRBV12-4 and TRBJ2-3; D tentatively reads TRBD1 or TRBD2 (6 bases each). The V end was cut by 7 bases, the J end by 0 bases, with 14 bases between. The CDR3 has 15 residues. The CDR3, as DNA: TGTGCCAGCAAATGGAGGGGGAGCAGCACAGATACGCAGTATTTT. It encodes CASKWRGSSTDTQYF.

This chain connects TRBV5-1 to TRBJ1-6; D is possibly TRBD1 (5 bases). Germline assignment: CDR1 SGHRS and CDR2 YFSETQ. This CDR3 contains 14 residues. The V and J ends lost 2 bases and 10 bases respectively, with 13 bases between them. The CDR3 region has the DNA TGCGCCAGCAGCTTCGGGACGGATGGGTCACCCCTCCACTTT. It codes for CASSFGTDGSPLHF.

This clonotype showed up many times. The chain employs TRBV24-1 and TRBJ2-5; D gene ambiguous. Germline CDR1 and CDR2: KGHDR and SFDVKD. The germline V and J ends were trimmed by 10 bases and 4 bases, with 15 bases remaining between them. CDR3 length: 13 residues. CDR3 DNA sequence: TGTGCCACTCAGGACGAGGCGTTAGAGACCCAGTACTTC. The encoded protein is CATQDEALETQYF.

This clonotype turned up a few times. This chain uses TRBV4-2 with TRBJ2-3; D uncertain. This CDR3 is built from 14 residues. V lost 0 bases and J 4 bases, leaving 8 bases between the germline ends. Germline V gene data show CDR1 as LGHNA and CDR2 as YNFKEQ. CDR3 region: CASSQDPSADTQYF. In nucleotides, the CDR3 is TGTGCCAGCAGCCAAGACCCGAGCGCAGATACGCAGTATTTT.

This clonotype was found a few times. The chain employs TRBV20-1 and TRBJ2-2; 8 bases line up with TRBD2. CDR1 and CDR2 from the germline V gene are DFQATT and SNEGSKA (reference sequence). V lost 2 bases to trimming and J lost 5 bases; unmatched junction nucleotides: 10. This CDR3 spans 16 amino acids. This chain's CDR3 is CSARSLGLVETGELFF. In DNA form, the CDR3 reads TGCAGTGCTAGATCCTTGGGACTAGTAGAGACCGGGGAGCTGTTTTTT.

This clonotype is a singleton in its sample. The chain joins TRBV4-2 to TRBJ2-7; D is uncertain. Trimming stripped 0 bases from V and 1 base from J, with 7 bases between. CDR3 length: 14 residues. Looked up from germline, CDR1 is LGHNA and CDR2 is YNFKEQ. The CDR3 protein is CASSQEYLSYEQYF. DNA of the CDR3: TGTGCCAGCAGCCAAGAATATTTATCCTACGAGCAGTACTTC.

CDR3 residues: CASSLRQYNSPLHF. The CDR3 DNA is TGTGCCAGCAGCTTAAGACAGTATAATTCACCCCTCCACTTT. The chain uses TRBV7-8 and TRBJ1-6, with a weak D call TRBD1 (5 bases). This CDR3 has 14 residues. Per germline, CDR1 SGHVS and CDR2 FQNEAQ. Trimming cost V 2 bases and J 4 bases, with 6 bases left between them.

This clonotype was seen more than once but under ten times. The CDR3 DNA reads TGTGCCAGCAGTGAAGACCGACAGGGGGCCACTGAAGCTTTCTTT. Translating gives CASSEDRQGATEAFF. The V call is TRBV25-1, the J call TRBJ1-1; 10 nucleotides match TRBD1. V was pared by 2 bases and J by 4 bases, with 4 bases of the junction left unmatched. This CDR3 is built from 15 residues. Germline lookup yields CDR1 MGHDK and CDR2 SYGVNS.

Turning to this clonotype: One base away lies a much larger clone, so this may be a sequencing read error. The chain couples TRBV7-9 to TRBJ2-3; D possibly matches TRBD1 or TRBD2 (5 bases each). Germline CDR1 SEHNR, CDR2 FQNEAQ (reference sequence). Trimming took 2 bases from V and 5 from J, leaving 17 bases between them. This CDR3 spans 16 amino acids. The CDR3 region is CASSLLGGSGGDTQYF. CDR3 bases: TGTGCCAGCAGCTTACTTGGCGGTTCTGGGGGAGATACGCAGTATTTT.

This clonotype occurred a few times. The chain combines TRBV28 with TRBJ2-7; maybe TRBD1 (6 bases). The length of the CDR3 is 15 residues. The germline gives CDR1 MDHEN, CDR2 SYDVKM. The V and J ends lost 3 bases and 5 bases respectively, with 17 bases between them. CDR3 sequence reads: CASSFPGRGGDEQYF. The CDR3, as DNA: TGTGCCAGCAGTTTCCCGGGACGAGGGGGTGACGAGCAGTACTTC.

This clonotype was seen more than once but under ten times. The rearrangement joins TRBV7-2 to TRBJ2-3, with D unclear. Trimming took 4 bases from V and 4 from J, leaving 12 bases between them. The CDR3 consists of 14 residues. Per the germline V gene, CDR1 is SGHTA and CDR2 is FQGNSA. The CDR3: CASSWAPGADTQYF. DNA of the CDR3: TGTGCCAGCAGCTGGGCGCCGGGCGCAGATACGCAGTATTTT.

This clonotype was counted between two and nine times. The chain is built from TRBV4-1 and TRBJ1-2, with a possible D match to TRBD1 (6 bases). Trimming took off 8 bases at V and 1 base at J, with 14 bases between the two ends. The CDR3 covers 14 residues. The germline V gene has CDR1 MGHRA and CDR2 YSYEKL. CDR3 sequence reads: CASHGGESNYGYTF. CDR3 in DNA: TGCGCCAGCCACGGGGGCGAAAGTAACTATGGCTACACCTTC.

The CDR3 loop reads CASSQEGRPSRELFF. The CDR3, as DNA: TGCGCCAGCAGCCAAGAGGGTAGGCCGTCCAGGGAGCTGTTTTTT. The genes are TRBV4-1 and TRBJ2-2; D not resolved. The CDR3 extends over 15 amino acids. Germline CDR1 and CDR2: MGHRA and YSYEKL. Trimming cost V 0 bases and J 9 bases, with 14 bases left between them.

CDR3 DNA sequence: TGTGCCTGGAGTGTAGTGTTCGGAGGTAATTCACCCCTCCACTTT. Amino acid sequence: CAWSVVFGGNSPLHF. The chain links TRBV30 to TRBJ1-6, with D uncertain. The V gene lost 0 bases and the J gene lost 6 bases, with 12 bases spanning the gap. This CDR3 has 15 residues. Germline values: CDR1 GTSNPN, CDR2 SVGIG (reference sequence).

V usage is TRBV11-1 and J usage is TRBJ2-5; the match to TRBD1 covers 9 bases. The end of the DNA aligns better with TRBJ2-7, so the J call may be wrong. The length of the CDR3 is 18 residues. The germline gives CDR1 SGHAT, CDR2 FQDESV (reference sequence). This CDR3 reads CASSYSGTGRLFDYEQYF. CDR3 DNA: TGTGCCAGCAGCTACTCCGGGACAGGGCGGTTGTTTGACTACGAGCAGTACTTC.

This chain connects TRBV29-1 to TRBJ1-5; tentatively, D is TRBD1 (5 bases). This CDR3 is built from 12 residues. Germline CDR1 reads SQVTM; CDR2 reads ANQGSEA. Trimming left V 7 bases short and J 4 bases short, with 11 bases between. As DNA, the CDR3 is TGCAGCGCCAAAGAGGGGAATCAGCCCCAGCATTTT. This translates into CSAKEGNQPQHF.

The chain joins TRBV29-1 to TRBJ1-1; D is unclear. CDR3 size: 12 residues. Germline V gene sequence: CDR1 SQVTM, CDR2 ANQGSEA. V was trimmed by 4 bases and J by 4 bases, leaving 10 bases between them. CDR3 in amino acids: CSVGEFLTEAFF. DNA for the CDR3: TGCAGCGTTGGGGAGTTCCTCACTGAAGCTTTCTTT. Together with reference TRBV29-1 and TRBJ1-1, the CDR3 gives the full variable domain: SAVISQKPSRDICQRGTSLTIQCQVDSQVTMMFWYRQQPGQSLTLIATANQGSEATYESGFVIDKFPISRPNLTFSTLTVSNMSPEDSSIYLCSVGEFLTEAFFGQGTRLTVV.

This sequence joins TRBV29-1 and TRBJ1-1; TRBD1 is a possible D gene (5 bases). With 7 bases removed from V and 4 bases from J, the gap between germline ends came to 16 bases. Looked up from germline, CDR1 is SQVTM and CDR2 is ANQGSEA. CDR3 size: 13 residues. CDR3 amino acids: CSGHRGDGTEAFF. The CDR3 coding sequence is TGCAGCGGCCACCGGGGGGATGGCACTGAAGCTTTCTTT.

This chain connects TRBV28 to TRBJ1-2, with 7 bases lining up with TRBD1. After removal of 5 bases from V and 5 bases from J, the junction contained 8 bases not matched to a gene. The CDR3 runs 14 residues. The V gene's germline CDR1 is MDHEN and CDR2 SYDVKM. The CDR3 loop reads CASSQGVQGYGYTF. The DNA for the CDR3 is TGTGCCAGCAGTCAGGGGGTCCAGGGATATGGCTACACCTTC.

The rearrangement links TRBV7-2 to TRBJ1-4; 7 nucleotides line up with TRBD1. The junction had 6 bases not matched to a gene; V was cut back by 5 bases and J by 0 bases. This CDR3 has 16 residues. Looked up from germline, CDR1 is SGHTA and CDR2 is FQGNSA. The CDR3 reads CASSSQGQSTNEKLFF. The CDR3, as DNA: TGTGCCAGCAGCAGTCAGGGACAGTCAACTAATGAAAAACTGTTTTTT.

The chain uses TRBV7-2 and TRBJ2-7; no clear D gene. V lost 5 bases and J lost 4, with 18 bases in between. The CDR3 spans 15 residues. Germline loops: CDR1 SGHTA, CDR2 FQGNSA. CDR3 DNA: TGTGCCAGCAGCCCAAACGGATTCCCTCTATACGAGCAGTACTTC. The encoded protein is CASSPNGFPLYEQYF.

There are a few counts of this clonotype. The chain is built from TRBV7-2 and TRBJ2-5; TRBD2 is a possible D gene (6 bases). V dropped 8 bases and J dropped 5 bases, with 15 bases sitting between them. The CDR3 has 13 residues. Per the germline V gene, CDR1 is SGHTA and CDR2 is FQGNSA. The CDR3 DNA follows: TGTGCCAGCTCGGGGGATAGAGGGGAGACCCAGTACTTC. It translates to CASSGDRGETQYF.

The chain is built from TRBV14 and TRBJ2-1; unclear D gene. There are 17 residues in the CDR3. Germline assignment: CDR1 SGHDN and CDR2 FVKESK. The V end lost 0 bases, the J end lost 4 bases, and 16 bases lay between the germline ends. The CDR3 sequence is CASSQEKGRHPYNEQFF. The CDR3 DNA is TGTGCCAGCAGCCAAGAAAAGGGCCGTCATCCATACAATGAGCAGTTCTTC. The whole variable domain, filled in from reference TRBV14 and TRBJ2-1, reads EAGVTQFPSHSVIEKGQTVTLRCDPISGHDNLYWYRRVMGKEIKFLLHFVKESKQDESGMPNNRFLAERTGGTYSTLKVQPAELEDSGVYFCASSQEKGRHPYNEQFFGPGTRLTVL.

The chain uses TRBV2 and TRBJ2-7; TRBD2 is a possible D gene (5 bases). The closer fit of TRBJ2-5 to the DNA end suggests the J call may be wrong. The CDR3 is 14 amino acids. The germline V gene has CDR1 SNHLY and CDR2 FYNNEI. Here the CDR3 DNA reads TGTGCCAGCAGTCTTGGGTCTGAGGGAGAGACCCAGTACTTC. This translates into CASSLGSEGETQYF.

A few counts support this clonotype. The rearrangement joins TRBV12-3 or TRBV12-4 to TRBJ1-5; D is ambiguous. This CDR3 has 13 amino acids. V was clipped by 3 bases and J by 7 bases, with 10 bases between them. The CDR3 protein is CASSFDGRQPQHF. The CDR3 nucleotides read TGTGCCAGCAGTTTTGATGGGAGACAGCCCCAGCATTTT.